This T cell receptor beta chain was recovered during a study of sequential checkpoint blockade in melanoma. Documented treatment: randomized to nivolumab then ipilimumab (arm A) or the reverse (arm B). Unmatched junction bases numbered 18, after V lost 4 bases and J lost 7 bases. Germline loops: CDR1 MGHRA, CDR2 YSYEKL. This CDR3 comprises 18 residues. This table comes from immunoSEQ multiplex PCR, and its TCRdb copy is limited to in-frame clones, with some not included. The data hold under 20,000 clones, with about 69% observed a single time. V is TRBV4-1 and J is TRBJ2-1, with 8 bases lining up with TRBD1. This clonotype was obtained from a human donor with melanoma. Source: CD8+ T cells sorted from blood (inferred from file names), taken from a patient given nivolumab and ipilimumab in sequence. The CDR3 DNA is TGCGCCAGCAGCCCCCTGGTCCTAGCCGGGACAGGACTAAATGAGCAGTTCTTC. This codes for CASSPLVLAGTGLNEQFF.